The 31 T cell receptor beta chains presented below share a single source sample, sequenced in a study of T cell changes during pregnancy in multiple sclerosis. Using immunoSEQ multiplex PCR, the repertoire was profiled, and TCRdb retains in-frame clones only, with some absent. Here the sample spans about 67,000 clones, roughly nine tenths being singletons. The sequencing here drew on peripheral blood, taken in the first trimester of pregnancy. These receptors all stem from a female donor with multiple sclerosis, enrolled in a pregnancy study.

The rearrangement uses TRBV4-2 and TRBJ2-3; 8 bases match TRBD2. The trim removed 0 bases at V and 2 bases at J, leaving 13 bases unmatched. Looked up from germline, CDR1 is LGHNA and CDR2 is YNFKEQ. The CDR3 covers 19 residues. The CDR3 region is CASSQESSGAGVLTDTQYF. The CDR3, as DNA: TGTGCCAGCAGCCAAGAGTCTTCCGGAGCGGGGGTGCTCACAGATACGCAGTATTTT.

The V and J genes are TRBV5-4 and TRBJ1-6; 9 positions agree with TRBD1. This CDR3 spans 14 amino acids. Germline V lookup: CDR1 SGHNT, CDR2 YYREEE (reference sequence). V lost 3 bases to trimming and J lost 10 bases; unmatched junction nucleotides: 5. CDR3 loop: CASSSRTGDSPLHF. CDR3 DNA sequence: TGTGCCAGCAGCTCAAGGACAGGGGACTCACCCCTCCACTTT.

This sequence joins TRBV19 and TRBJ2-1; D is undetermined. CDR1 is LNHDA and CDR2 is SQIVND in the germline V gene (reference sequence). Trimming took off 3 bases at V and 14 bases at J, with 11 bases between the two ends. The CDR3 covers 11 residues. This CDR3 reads CASSMASFKFF. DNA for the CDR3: TGTGCCAGTAGTATGGCCTCCTTCAAGTTCTTC.

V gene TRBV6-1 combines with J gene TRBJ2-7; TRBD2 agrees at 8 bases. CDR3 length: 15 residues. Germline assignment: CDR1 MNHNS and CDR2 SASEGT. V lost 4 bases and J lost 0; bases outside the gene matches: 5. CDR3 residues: CASSAQTSGSYEQYF. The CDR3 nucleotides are TGTGCCAGCAGTGCCCAAACTAGCGGCTCCTACGAGCAGTACTTC.

CDR3 loop: CASSQGRGGETQYF. The CDR3 DNA follows: TGCGCCAGCAGCCAAGGGAGGGGGGGGGAGACCCAGTACTTC. This chain connects TRBV4-1 to TRBJ2-5; maybe TRBD2 (7 bases). V was pared by 1 base and J by 5 bases, with 11 bases between. CDR3 size: 14 residues. Looked up from germline, CDR1 is MGHRA and CDR2 is YSYEKL.

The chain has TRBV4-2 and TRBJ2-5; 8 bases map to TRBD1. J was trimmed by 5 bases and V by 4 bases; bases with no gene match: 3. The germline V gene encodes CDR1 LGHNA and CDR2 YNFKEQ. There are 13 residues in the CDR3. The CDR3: CASSLRGRETQYF. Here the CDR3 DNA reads TGTGCCAGCAGCCTCAGGGGGCGGGAGACCCAGTACTTC.

The CDR3 sequence is CASSRRQYTGELFF. CDR3 bases: TGTGCCAGCAGCCGAAGACAGTACACCGGGGAGCTGTTTTTT. The chain links TRBV11-2 to TRBJ2-2; the D gene is possibly TRBD1 (5 bases). V shed 5 bases and J shed 3 bases, with 10 bases lying between them. This CDR3 comprises 14 residues. The germline V gene encodes CDR1 SGHAT and CDR2 FQNNGV.

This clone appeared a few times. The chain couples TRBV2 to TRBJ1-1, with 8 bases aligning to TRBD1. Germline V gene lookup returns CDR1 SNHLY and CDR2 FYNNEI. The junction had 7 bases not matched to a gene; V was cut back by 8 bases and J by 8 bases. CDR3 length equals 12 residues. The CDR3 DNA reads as TGTGCCAGCGGCAGGGGGCCAAAGGAAGCTTTCTTT. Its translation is CASGRGPKEAFF. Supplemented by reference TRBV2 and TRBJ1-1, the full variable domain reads EPEVTQTPSHQVTQMGQEVILRCVPISNHLYFYWYRQILGQKVEFLVSFYNNEISEKSEIFDDQFSVERPDGSNFTLKIRSTKLEDSAMYFCASGRGPKEAFFGQGTRLTVV.

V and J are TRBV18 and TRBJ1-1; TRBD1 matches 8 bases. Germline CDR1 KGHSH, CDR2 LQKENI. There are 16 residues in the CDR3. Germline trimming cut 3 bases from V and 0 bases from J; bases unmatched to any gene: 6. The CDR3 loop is CASSPGQGGMNTEAFF. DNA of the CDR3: TGTGCCAGCTCACCCGGACAGGGAGGCATGAACACTGAAGCTTTCTTT.

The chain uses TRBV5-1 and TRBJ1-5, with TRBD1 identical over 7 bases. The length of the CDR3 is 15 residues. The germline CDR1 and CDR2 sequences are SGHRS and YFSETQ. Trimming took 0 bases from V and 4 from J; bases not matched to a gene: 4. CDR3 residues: CASSLEPGGNQPQHF. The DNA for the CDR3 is TGCGCCAGCAGCTTGGAGCCAGGGGGTAATCAGCCCCAGCATTTT.

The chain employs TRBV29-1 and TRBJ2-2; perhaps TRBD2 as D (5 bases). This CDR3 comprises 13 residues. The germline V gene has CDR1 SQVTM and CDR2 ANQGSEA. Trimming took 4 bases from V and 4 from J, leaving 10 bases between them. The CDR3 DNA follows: TGCAGCGTTGCTCTACGGGGCACCGGGGAGCTGTTTTTT. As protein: CSVALRGTGELFF.

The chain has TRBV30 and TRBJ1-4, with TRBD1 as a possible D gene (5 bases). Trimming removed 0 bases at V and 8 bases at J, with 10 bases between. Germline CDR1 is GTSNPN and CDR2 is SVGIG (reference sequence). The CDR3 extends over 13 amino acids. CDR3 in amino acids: CAWSVQAPEKLFF. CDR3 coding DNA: TGTGCCTGGAGTGTACAGGCTCCAGAAAAACTGTTTTTT.

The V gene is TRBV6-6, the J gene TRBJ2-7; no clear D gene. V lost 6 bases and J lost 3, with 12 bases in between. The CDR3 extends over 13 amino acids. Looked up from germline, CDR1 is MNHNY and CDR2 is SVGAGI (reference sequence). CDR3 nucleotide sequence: TGTGCCAGCAGGTGGGCCGGCCTCTACGAGCAGTACTTC. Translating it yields CASRWAGLYEQYF.

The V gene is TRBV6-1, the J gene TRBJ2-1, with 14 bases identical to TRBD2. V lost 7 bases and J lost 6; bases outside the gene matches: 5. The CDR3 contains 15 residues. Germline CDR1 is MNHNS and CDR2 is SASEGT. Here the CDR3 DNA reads TGTGCCAGCAACCCCGGGACTAGCGGGAGCAATGAGCAGTTCTTC. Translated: CASNPGTSGSNEQFF.

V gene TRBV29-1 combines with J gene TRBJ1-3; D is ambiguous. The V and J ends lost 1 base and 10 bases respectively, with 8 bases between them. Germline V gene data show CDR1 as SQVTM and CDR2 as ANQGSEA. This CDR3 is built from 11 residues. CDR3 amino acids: CSVEGGGTIYF. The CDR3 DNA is TGCAGCGTTGAAGGGGGAGGGACCATATATTTT.

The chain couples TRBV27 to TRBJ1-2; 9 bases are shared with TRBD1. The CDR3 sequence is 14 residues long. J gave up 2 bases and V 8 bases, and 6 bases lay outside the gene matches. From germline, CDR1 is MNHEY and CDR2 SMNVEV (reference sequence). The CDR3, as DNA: TGTGCCAGCGGGACAGGGATAGGAAACTATGGCTACACCTTC. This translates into CASGTGIGNYGYTF.

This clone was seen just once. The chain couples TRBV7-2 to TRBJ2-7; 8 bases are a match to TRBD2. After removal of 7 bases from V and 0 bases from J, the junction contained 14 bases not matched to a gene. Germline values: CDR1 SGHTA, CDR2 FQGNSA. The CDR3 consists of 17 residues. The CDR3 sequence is CASTSWSGGPSSYEQYF. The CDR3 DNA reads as TGTGCCAGCACCTCCTGGAGCGGGGGCCCTAGCTCCTACGAGCAGTACTTC.

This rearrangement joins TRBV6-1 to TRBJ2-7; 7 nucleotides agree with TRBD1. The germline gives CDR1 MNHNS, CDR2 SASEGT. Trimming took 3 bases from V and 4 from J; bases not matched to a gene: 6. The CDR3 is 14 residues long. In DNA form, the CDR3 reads TGTGCCAGCAGTGAGTTAGGACAGGTATACGAGCAGTACTTC. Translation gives CASSELGQVYEQYF.

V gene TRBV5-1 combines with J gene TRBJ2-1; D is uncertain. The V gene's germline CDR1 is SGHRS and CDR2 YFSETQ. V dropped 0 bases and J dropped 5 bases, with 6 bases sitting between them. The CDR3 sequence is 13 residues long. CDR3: CASSLVPDNEQFF. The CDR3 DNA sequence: TGCGCCAGCAGCTTGGTTCCCGACAATGAGCAGTTCTTC.

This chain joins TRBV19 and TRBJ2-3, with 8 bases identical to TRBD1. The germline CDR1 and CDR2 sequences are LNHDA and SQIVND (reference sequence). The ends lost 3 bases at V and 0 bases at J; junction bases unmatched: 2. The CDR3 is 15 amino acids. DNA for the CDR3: TGTGCCAGTAGTATCGACAGGGGAAGCACAGATACGCAGTATTTT. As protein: CASSIDRGSTDTQYF.

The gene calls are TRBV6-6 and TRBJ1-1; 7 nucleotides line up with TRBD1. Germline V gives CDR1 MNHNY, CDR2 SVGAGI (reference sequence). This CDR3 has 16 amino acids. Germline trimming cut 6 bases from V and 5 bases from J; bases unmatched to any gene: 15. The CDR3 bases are TGTGCCAGCAGGGAGGGGACAGCAATCAAAGGAACTGAAGCTTTCTTT. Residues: CASREGTAIKGTEAFF.

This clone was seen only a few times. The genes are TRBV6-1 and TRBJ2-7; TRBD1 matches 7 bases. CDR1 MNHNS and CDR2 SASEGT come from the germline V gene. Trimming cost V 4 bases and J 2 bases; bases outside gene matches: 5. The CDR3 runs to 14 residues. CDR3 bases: TGTGCCAGCAGTGTATCCGGGACAGCCTACGAGCAGTACTTC. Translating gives CASSVSGTAYEQYF.

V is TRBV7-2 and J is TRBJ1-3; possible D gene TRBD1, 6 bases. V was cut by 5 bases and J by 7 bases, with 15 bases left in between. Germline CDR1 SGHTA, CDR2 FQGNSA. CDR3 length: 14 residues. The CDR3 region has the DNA TGTGCCAGCAGCCCCAGGGGATGGGAGAACACCATATATTTT. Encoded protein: CASSPRGWENTIYF. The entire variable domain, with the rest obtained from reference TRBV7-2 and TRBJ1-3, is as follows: GAGVSQSPSNKVTEKGKDVELRCDPISGHTALYWYRQSLGQGLEFLIYFQGNSAPDKSGLPSDRFSAERTGGSVSTLTIQRTQQEDSAVYLCASSPRGWENTIYFGEGSWLTVV.

CDR3 bases: TGCGCCAGCAGCCAAGGACAGGCTCAAGAGACCCAGTACTTC. This codes for CASSQGQAQETQYF. The chain links TRBV4-1 to TRBJ2-5, with D maybe TRBD1 (6 bases). The CDR3 totals 14 residues. CDR1 is MGHRA, CDR2 YSYEKL, per germline. The germline V and J ends were trimmed by 1 base and 2 bases, with 8 bases remaining between them.

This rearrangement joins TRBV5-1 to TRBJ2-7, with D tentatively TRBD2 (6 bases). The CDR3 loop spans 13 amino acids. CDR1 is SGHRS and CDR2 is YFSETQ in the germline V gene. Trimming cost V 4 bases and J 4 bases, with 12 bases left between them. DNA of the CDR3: TGCGCCAGCAGCCCGGGACTTACTTACGAGCAGTACTTC. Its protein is CASSPGLTYEQYF.

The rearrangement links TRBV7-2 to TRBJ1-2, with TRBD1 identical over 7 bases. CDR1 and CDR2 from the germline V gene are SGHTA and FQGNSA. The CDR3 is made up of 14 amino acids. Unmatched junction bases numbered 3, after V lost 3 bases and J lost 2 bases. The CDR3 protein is CASSFAGQNYGYTF. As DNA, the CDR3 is TGTGCCAGCAGCTTCGCGGGACAGAACTATGGCTACACCTTC.

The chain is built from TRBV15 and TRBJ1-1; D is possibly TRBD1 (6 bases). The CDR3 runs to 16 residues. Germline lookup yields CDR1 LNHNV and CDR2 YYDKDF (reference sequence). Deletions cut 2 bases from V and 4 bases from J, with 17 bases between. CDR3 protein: CATSRKGQGSGTEAFF. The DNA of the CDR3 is TGTGCCACCAGCAGAAAAGGGCAGGGGAGTGGCACTGAAGCTTTCTTT.

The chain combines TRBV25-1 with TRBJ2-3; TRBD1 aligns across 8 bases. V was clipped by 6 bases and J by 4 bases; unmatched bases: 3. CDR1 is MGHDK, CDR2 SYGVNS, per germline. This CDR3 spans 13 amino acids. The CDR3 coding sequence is TGTGCCAGCAGGGCACAGGGGGCAGATACGCAGTATTTT. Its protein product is CASRAQGADTQYF.

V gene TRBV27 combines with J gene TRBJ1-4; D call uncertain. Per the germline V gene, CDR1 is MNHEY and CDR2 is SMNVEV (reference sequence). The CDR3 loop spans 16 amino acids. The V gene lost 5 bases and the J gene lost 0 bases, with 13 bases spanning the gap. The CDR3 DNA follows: TGTGCCAGCAGTCCAGGACTCCTCCCAACTAATGAAAAACTGTTTTTT. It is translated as CASSPGLLPTNEKLFF.

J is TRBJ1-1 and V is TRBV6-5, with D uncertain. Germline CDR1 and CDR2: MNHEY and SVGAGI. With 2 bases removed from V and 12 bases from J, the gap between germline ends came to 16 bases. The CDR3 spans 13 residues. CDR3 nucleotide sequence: TGTGCCAGCAGTTACGGAACGGGGATGTCAACTTTCTTT. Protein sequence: CASSYGTGMSTFF.

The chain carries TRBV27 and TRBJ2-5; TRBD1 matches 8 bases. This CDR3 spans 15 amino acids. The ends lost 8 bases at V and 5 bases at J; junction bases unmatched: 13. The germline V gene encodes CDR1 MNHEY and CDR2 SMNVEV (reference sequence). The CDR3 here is CASRSGQGGGETQYF. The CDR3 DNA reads TGTGCCAGCCGAAGTGGACAGGGCGGCGGGGAGACCCAGTACTTC.